The 27 T cell receptor beta chains given below trace back to one sample, sequenced in a study of blood T cell repertoires in COVID-19. The data were produced by immunoSEQ multiplex PCR, yet TCRdb's version contains in-frame clones alone and is incomplete. The table has under 250,000 clones, about 84% seen once. Sequences were obtained from PBMCs or T cells enriched from blood (not recorded which). The receptors derive from a man in his thirties or forties with acute COVID-19.

The chain is built from TRBV5-1 and TRBJ1-1, with 11 bases matching TRBD1. Germline CDR1 SGHRS, CDR2 YFSETQ. This CDR3 region has 15 residues. The V gene end was trimmed by 4 bases and the J gene end by 5 bases; junction bases not matched to a gene: 7. The chain's CDR3 is CASSRTDRGRTEAFF. The DNA of the CDR3 is TGCGCCAGCAGCCGGACGGACAGGGGGCGAACTGAAGCTTTCTTT.

This clone was seen only once. The chain combines TRBV5-1 with TRBJ2-7, with D perhaps TRBD1 (6 bases). The CDR3 is 13 residues long. Germline V gene sequence: CDR1 SGHRS, CDR2 YFSETQ. Trimming took 5 bases from V and 2 from J, leaving 11 bases between them. Here the CDR3 reads CASRPGETYEQYF. The CDR3 DNA follows: TGCGCCAGCAGGCCAGGGGAGACCTACGAGCAGTACTTC.

The J gene is TRBJ1-3, the V gene TRBV9, with D tentatively TRBD1 (6 bases). Germline V gives CDR1 SGDLS, CDR2 YYNGEE. The CDR3 has 18 amino acids. With 0 bases removed from V and 0 bases from J, the gap between germline ends came to 16 bases. For the CDR3, the DNA is TGTGCCAGCAGCGTAGTACAAGGGGACACCCTCTCTGGAAACACCATATATTTT. Its translation: CASSVVQGDTLSGNTIYF.

Only a few counts were recorded for this clone. The J gene is TRBJ2-7, the V gene TRBV5-1, with TRBD2 as a possible D gene (5 bases). Trimming cost V 5 bases and J 4 bases, with 19 bases left between them. The CDR3 runs to 15 residues. CDR1 and CDR2 from the germline V gene are SGHRS and YFSETQ. The CDR3 loop is CASRTAAGSGYEQYF. In nucleotides, the CDR3 is TGCGCCAGCAGAACCGCGGCGGGCTCCGGGTACGAGCAGTACTTC.

In nucleotides, the CDR3 is TGTGCCAGCAGCTCTCACAGAAATCAGCCCCAGCATTTT. It codes for CASSSHRNQPQHF. The chain combines TRBV6-4 with TRBJ1-5; D is ambiguous. Trimming removed 6 bases from V and 4 bases from J, with 10 bases in between. The germline V gene encodes CDR1 MRHNA and CDR2 SNTAGT. This CDR3 spans 13 amino acids.

The rearrangement joins TRBV7-2 to TRBJ1-5; 12 bases fit TRBD1. Per germline, CDR1 SGHTA and CDR2 FQGNSA. V shed 2 bases and J 6 bases; nucleotides not matched to a gene: 2. CDR3 length: 15 residues. CDR3 residues: CASSLSGQGAQPQHF. The CDR3, as DNA: TGTGCCAGCAGCTTATCGGGACAGGGGGCTCAGCCCCAGCATTTT.

This chain links TRBV19 with TRBJ1-2; weak D call: TRBD1 (6 bases). The CDR3 is 11 residues long. Germline assignment: CDR1 LNHDA and CDR2 SQIVND (reference sequence). Trimming shortened V by 9 bases and J by 6 bases, and 11 bases separated the two germline ends. CDR3 sequence reads: CASSNRDGYTF. CDR3 nucleotides: TGTGCCAGCTCCAACAGGGATGGCTACACCTTC.

V usage is TRBV5-3 and J usage is TRBJ1-1; 7 nucleotides agree with TRBD1. TRBV5-3 belongs to the ORF category, with a function that is uncertain. The CDR3 is 15 residues long. V was pared by 3 bases and J by 1 base, with 6 bases of the junction left unmatched. The CDR3 sequence is CARSSTGIPNTEAFF. CDR3 coding DNA: TGTGCCAGAAGCTCGACAGGGATTCCGAACACTGAAGCTTTCTTT.

The chain employs TRBV4-2 and TRBJ1-2; 7 bases fit TRBD1. Per the germline V gene, CDR1 is LGHNA and CDR2 is YNFKEQ. The CDR3 has 15 amino acids. With V trimmed by 0 bases and J by 6 bases, 7 bases remained unmatched. The CDR3 coding sequence is TGTGCCAGCAGCCAAGAGGAGGGCAGGGGGGATGGCTACACCTTC. This encodes CASSQEEGRGDGYTF.

The J gene is TRBJ2-2, the V gene TRBV12-3 or TRBV12-4; 11 bases line up with TRBD2. This CDR3 comprises 13 residues. The J segment lost 7 bases and the V segment lost 6 bases, leaving 1 base of the junction unmatched. The CDR3 coding sequence is TGTGCCAGCAGCCTAGCGGGGGGCGGGGAGCTGTTTTTT. Amino acid sequence: CASSLAGGGELFF.

This chain uses TRBV7-3 with TRBJ2-5; 9 positions match TRBD2. Per the germline V gene, CDR1 is SGHTA and CDR2 is FQGTGA. With 5 bases clipped from V and 4 bases from J, the junction kept 11 bases outside the gene matches. CDR3 length: 16 residues. The CDR3 bases are TGTGCCAGCAGCCCGGTGGCGGGGGGGGCTCCAGAGACCCAGTACTTC. This gives the protein CASSPVAGGAPETQYF.

The chain combines TRBV6-5 with TRBJ1-5; perhaps TRBD1 as D (6 bases). The CDR3 runs 13 residues. Per germline, CDR1 MNHEY and CDR2 SVGAGI. V lost 8 bases and J lost 7, with 15 bases in between. The CDR3 is CASGTGLGQPQHF. CDR3 in DNA: TGTGCCAGCGGCACAGGGCTGGGGCAGCCCCAGCATTTT.

The V call is TRBV10-3, the J call TRBJ1-5; D unclear. The CDR3 length is 16 residues. Germline CDR1 ENHRY, CDR2 SYGVKD. V lost 2 bases, J lost 0 bases, and 11 bases lay in between. DNA for the CDR3: TGTGCCATCAGTGAGCCAGGACTTGATAGCAATCAGCCCCAGCATTTT. Translating it yields CAISEPGLDSNQPQHF.

This clone appeared many times. The chain carries TRBV6-5 and TRBJ2-7; 7 positions match TRBD1. V lost 7 bases to trimming and J lost 2 bases; unmatched junction nucleotides: 8. Germline V gene lookup returns CDR1 MNHEY and CDR2 SVGAGI. This CDR3 has 14 residues. Here the CDR3 reads CASTGQAYPYEQYF. CDR3 DNA sequence: TGTGCCAGCACCGGACAGGCGTACCCCTACGAGCAGTACTTC.

The gene calls are TRBV7-7 and TRBJ2-5; D is possibly TRBD2 (7 bases). The CDR3 spans 15 residues. The V end was cut by 4 bases, the J end by 7 bases, with 19 bases between. Germline V gene data show CDR1 as SSHAT and CDR2 as FNYEAQ (reference sequence). CDR3: CASSSTPQGRGTQYF. CDR3 nucleotides: TGTGCCAGCAGCTCAACACCCCAGGGGAGGGGGACCCAGTACTTC.

This clone was counted only a few times. The genes are TRBV5-1 and TRBJ1-4, with 7 positions matching TRBD1. This CDR3 is 15 amino acids long. J was trimmed by 4 bases and V by 3 bases; bases with no gene match: 6. Germline lookup yields CDR1 SGHRS and CDR2 YFSETQ. CDR3 bases: TGCGCCAGCAGCTGGACAGGAGGCCATAATGAAAAACTGTTTTTT. Its translation: CASSWTGGHNEKLFF. The full variable domain, its missing parts supplied by reference TRBV5-1 and TRBJ1-4, is KAGVTQTPRYLIKTRGQQVTLSCSPISGHRSVSWYQQTPGQGLQFLFEYFSETQRNKGNFPGRFSGRQFSNSRSEMNVSTLELGDSALYLCASSWTGGHNEKLFFGSGTQLSVL.

This chain joins TRBV14 and TRBJ1-6; D unresolved. V lost 1 base, J lost 9 bases, and 7 bases lay in between. Germline loops: CDR1 SGHDN, CDR2 FVKESK. The CDR3 is 13 amino acids. The CDR3 DNA follows: TGTGCCAGCAGCCAAGGACTAAGTTCACCCCTCCACTTT. Amino acids: CASSQGLSSPLHF. The full variable domain, in which reference TRBV14 and TRBJ1-6 provide the parts outside the CDR3, is EAGVTQFPSHSVIEKGQTVTLRCDPISGHDNLYWYRRVMGKEIKFLLHFVKESKQDESGMPNNRFLAERTGGTYSTLKVQPAELEDSGVYFCASSQGLSSPLHFGNGTRLTVT.

The chain recombines TRBV25-1 with TRBJ2-7; 10 bases agree with TRBD1. Germline V CDR1 and CDR2: MGHDK, SYGVNS. The CDR3 loop spans 15 amino acids. The ends lost 3 bases at V and 1 base at J; junction bases unmatched: 3. CDR3 DNA sequence: TGTGCCAGCAGTGATCCGGGACAGGGGTCCTACGAGCAGTACTTC. Amino acid sequence: CASSDPGQGSYEQYF.

V is TRBV6-4 and J is TRBJ1-2; TRBD1 agrees at 8 bases. V lost 7 bases, J lost 9 bases, and 19 bases stayed unmatched. Per germline, CDR1 MRHNA and CDR2 SNTAGT. CDR3 length: 16 amino acids. For the CDR3, the DNA is TGTGCCAGCAAAGTTCTTTTTATTGGACAGGGAGGAAGCTACACCTTC. Translated, it gives CASKVLFIGQGGSYTF.

This chain uses TRBV6-1 with TRBJ2-3; the match to TRBD2 covers 10 bases. This CDR3 is built from 16 residues. V lost 3 bases and J lost 0; bases outside the gene matches: 3. From germline, CDR1 is MNHNS and CDR2 SASEGT. The CDR3 here is CASSDASGGSTDTQYF. The CDR3 DNA reads as TGTGCCAGCAGTGACGCTAGCGGGGGCAGCACAGATACGCAGTATTTT.

The V call is TRBV13, the J call TRBJ1-5, with a possible D match to TRBD1 (5 bases). Germline values: CDR1 PRHDT, CDR2 FYEKMQ (reference sequence). This CDR3 contains 16 residues. V was clipped by 6 bases and J by 7 bases, with 22 bases between them. Here the CDR3 DNA reads TGTGCCAGCAGTTACCTAGATTTGGGGGGTTGCCAGCCCCAGCATTTT. It is translated as CASSYLDLGGCQPQHF.

The V gene is TRBV28, the J gene TRBJ1-2; D not certain. Germline CDR1 is MDHEN and CDR2 is SYDVKM. Trimming took off 6 bases at V and 6 bases at J, with 23 bases between the two ends. There are 16 residues in the CDR3. The CDR3 is CASSPLSIPGEDGYTF. In DNA, the CDR3 is TGTGCCAGCAGCCCCCTGTCTATCCCCGGGGAAGATGGCTACACCTTC.

The chain couples TRBV28 to TRBJ2-4; D perhaps matches TRBD2 (5 bases). Looked up from germline, CDR1 is MDHEN and CDR2 is SYDVKM. The ends were cut back, 7 bases at V and 3 bases at J, with 13 bases in the middle. CDR3 size: 14 residues. This chain's CDR3 is CASTPGLGKNIQYF. In nucleotides, the CDR3 is TGTGCCAGCACTCCGGGGTTGGGCAAAAACATTCAGTACTTC.

The V gene is TRBV5-1, the J gene TRBJ2-7; TRBD2 is a possible D gene (5 bases). V gave up 0 bases and J gave up 6 bases, with 16 bases separating them. CDR1 and CDR2 from the germline V gene are SGHRS and YFSETQ. CDR3 length: 15 residues. The CDR3 loop reads CASSLALAGGGEQYF. The CDR3 nucleotides read TGCGCCAGCAGCTTGGCCCTGGCAGGAGGAGGCGAGCAGTACTTC.

This clone was observed once. The V gene is TRBV10-3, the J gene TRBJ2-3; 11 bases fit TRBD2. CDR3 length equals 14 residues. CDR1 ENHRY and CDR2 SYGVKD come from the germline V gene. V shed 8 bases, J shed 4 bases, and the junction held 5 bases outside the gene matches. CDR3 in DNA: TGTGCCATCTCTACTAGCGGGGGTTCAGATACGCAGTATTTT. Translating it yields CAISTSGGSDTQYF.

The V and J genes are TRBV27 and TRBJ1-2, with TRBD1 identical over 8 bases. This CDR3 comprises 12 residues. Germline CDR1 and CDR2: MNHEY and SMNVEV (reference sequence). Trimming removed 7 bases from V and 13 bases from J; junction bases left unmatched: 11. The CDR3 DNA is TGTGCCAGCAAGGACGTGGGACAGGCTCCCACCTTC. Protein sequence: CASKDVGQAPTF.

The chain has TRBV10-2 and TRBJ2-7, with TRBD2 identical over 10 bases. The germline V gene encodes CDR1 WSHSY and CDR2 SAAADI. This CDR3 has 14 amino acids. V shed 10 bases, J shed 1 base, and the junction held 7 bases outside the gene matches. The CDR3 sequence is CATFRTSGSYEQYF. The DNA for the CDR3 is TGCGCCACCTTTAGGACTAGCGGTTCCTACGAGCAGTACTTC.